Presented here are 22 T cell receptor beta chains from one specimen sequenced in a study of tumor-infiltrating lymphocytes in oesophageal squamous cell carcinoma (dated by TCRdb to 2015 to 2016). The library came from PCR. Sequencing relied on an Illumina HiSeq 2000. TCRdb reprocessed the public reads (quality trimming at Q25 with fastp, clone calling with MiXCR) and kept in-frame beta chains. When rows share a CDR3 protein, they turn into one entry using the most common DNA and genes. Across this sample there are approximately 19,000 distinct CDR3 sequences, with 50% seen only once. The top ten clonotypes cover around 24% of the sample. Sequencing was performed on esophageal tumor tissue. These receptors were obtained from a male donor with esophageal squamous cell carcinoma.

This clonotype was seen repeatedly, ten times or more. The CDR3: CASRSGSVREQFF. The CDR3 coding sequence is TGTGCCAGCAGGAGCGGGAGCGTTCGGGAGCAGTTCTTC. The genes are TRBV27 and TRBJ2-1; the match to TRBD2 covers 8 bases. J lost 10 bases, V lost 6 bases, and 8 bases had no gene match. CDR3 length: 13 amino acids. Germline V gene sequence: CDR1 MNHEY, CDR2 SMNVEV (reference sequence).

For this clonotype: One end of the junction does not line up with germline, which may come from a read error. The V call is TRBV11-2, the J call TRBJ2-1; TRBD1 aligns across 7 bases. There are 15 residues in the CDR3. Per the germline V gene, CDR1 is SGHAT and CDR2 is FQNNGV. The CDR3: CASSSRDSSYNERFF. As DNA, the CDR3 is TGTGCCAGCAGCAGCCGGGACAGCTCCTACAATGAGCGGTTCTTC.

The chain uses TRBV7-6 and TRBJ2-2; the D gene is possibly TRBD1 (5 bases). Germline CDR1 is SGHVS and CDR2 is FNYEAQ. Trimming cost V 1 base and J 0 bases, with 9 bases left between them. The CDR3 is 16 amino acids. CDR3 sequence (DNA): TGTGCCAGCAGCTTAGATCAGGGCGCGAACACCGGGGAGCTGTTTTTT. Its translation: CASSLDQGANTGELFF.

In its sample, this clonotype was seen many times. The J gene is TRBJ2-1, the V gene TRBV5-1; no definite D call. V lost 4 bases to trimming and J lost 7 bases, with 15 bases between them. This CDR3 comprises 14 residues. Germline V gene sequence: CDR1 SGHRS, CDR2 YFSETQ. The CDR3 nucleotides are TGCGCCAGCAGCGACCGGACCGGTTGGAATGAGCAGTTCTTC. Translating it yields CASSDRTGWNEQFF.

By sample fraction, this clonotype is medium-sized (0.01 to 0.1%). The rearrangement uses TRBV7-3 and TRBJ2-1; no clear D gene. Looked up from germline, CDR1 is SGHTA and CDR2 is FQGTGA. The CDR3 is 14 residues long. V was cut by 5 bases and J by 7 bases, with 15 bases left in between. The CDR3 sequence: CASSPKANGNEQFF. DNA for the CDR3: TGTGCCAGCAGCCCGAAGGCCAACGGAAATGAGCAGTTCTTC. The full variable domain, in which reference TRBV7-3 and TRBJ2-1 provide the parts outside the CDR3, is GAGVSQTPSNKVTEKGKYVELRCDPISGHTALYWYRQSLGQGPEFLIYFQGTGAADDSGLPNDRFFAVRPEGSVSTLKIQRTERGDSAVYLCASSPKANGNEQFFGPGTRLTVL.

The chain recombines TRBV13 with TRBJ2-5; TRBD1 aligns across 9 bases. The J segment lost 2 bases and the V segment lost 0 bases, leaving 1 base of the junction unmatched. The CDR3 covers 15 residues. From germline, CDR1 is PRHDT and CDR2 FYEKMQ (reference sequence). CDR3 sequence: CASSLGTGGQETQYF. The CDR3 nucleotides read TGTGCCAGCAGCTTAGGGACAGGGGGTCAAGAGACCCAGTACTTC.

The rearrangement uses TRBV6-1 and TRBJ2-7; 8 bases agree with TRBD1. V gave up 5 bases and J gave up 6 bases; unmatched junction bases: 15. Germline V gene lookup returns CDR1 MNHNS and CDR2 SASEGT. CDR3 length: 16 amino acids. The CDR3 DNA reads as TGTGCCAGCAGTACCGGTGGGGCAGGGGGCTCCCCCGAGCAGTACTTC. Translation: CASSTGGAGGSPEQYF.

The chain carries TRBV6-8 and TRBJ2-5, with D possibly matching TRBD1 (5 bases). Gene TRBJ1-2 matches the end of the DNA better, so the J call may be wrong. The germline gives CDR1 MNHGY, CDR2 SAAAGT. CDR3 length equals 16 residues. The CDR3 here is CASSYSVGGFVYGYTF. The CDR3 DNA sequence: TGTGCCAGCAGTTACTCGGTGGGGGGATTCGTCTATGGCTACACCTTC.

The genes are TRBV2 and TRBJ2-1, with 13 bases matching TRBD2. The end of the DNA fits TRBJ2-7 better, so the J call may be wrong. CDR3 size: 15 residues. From germline, CDR1 is SNHLY and CDR2 FYNNEI. The CDR3 protein is CASKQGLAGYNEQYF. Here the CDR3 DNA reads TGTGCCAGCAAGCAGGGACTAGCGGGGTACAATGAGCAGTACTTC.

The chain is built from TRBV24-1 and TRBJ2-2; possible D gene TRBD1, 5 bases. There are 16 residues in the CDR3. V lost 0 bases and J 6 bases, leaving 13 bases between the germline ends. From germline, CDR1 is KGHDR and CDR2 SFDVKD. This chain's CDR3 is CATSDLSGFYPGELFF. CDR3 nucleotides: TGTGCCACCAGTGATTTGTCAGGGTTTTATCCCGGGGAGCTGTTTTTT.

This clonotype was detected many times. The chain couples TRBV11-2 to TRBJ2-1; 10 bases fit TRBD2. Germline CDR1 is SGHAT and CDR2 is FQNNGV. Trimming cost V 4 bases and J 7 bases; bases outside gene matches: 7. The CDR3 is made up of 15 amino acids. This CDR3 is CASSWTSGEGNEQFF. Written as DNA, the CDR3 is TGTGCCAGCAGCTGGACTAGCGGAGAGGGGAATGAGCAGTTCTTC.

V is TRBV13 and J is TRBJ2-1; 9 bases line up with TRBD2. The germline V gene encodes CDR1 PRHDT and CDR2 FYEKMQ (reference sequence). This CDR3 has 20 residues. V lost 3 bases to trimming and J lost 5 bases; unmatched junction nucleotides: 20. CDR3 bases: TGTGCCAGCAGCTTCGGGGTTGTGGGACTAGCCCTGAGGGCGCACAATGAGCAGTTCTTC. It codes for CASSFGVVGLALRAHNEQFF.

V usage is TRBV5-6 and J usage is TRBJ2-5; TRBD2 matches 7 bases. TRBJ2-7 explains the end of the DNA better; the J call may be wrong. The CDR3 is 15 residues long. CDR1 and CDR2 (germline): SGHDT, YYEEEE. The CDR3 DNA reads TGTGCCAGCAGGCGGCCCGGGGAGGGAAGAGGCGAGCAGTACTTC. Its protein product is CASRRPGEGRGEQYF.

This clonotype has a single count. The DNA is left out, because the CDR3 cannot be placed on it with certainty; the CDR3 is given as TCRdb lists it. The chain links TRBV5-4 to TRBJ2-6; the tabulated D call, TRBD1, remains unverified against the DNA. Germline CDR1 SGHNT, CDR2 YYREEE (reference sequence). Both ends counted, the CDR3 spans 23 residues. The CDR3 loop reads CASSLFKGGGFHRPSMLWLHLRF.

The sample holds one count of this clonotype. This chain uses TRBV7-2 with TRBJ1-1, with TRBD1 as a possible D gene (6 bases). V was shortened by 2 bases and J by 7 bases, with 17 bases between the two germline ends. Germline V gene data show CDR1 as SGHTA and CDR2 as FQGNSA. The CDR3 has 15 amino acids. In DNA, the CDR3 is TGTGCCAGCAGCTTAACGCTGGGGGGCCAGAATGAAGCTTTCTTT. It encodes CASSLTLGGQNEAFF.

This clonotype was seen only a few times. This chain uses TRBV7-2 with TRBJ1-2, with D possibly being TRBD1 (5 bases). Germline CDR1 is SGHTA and CDR2 is FQGNSA. CDR3 length: 12 residues. V lost 5 bases and J lost 8, with 12 bases in between. CDR3 DNA sequence: TGTGCCAGCAGCCGGGGACTTGGGGGCTACACCTTC. This codes for CASSRGLGGYTF.

This clonotype is categorized as medium-sized. This rearrangement joins TRBV28 to TRBJ1-6; 7 bases are shared with TRBD1. Germline V gene lookup returns CDR1 MDHEN and CDR2 SYDVKM. V gave up 3 bases and J gave up 9 bases; unmatched junction bases: 8. CDR3 size: 15 residues. CDR3 amino acids: CASSFLQGNGSPLHF. The CDR3 coding sequence is TGTGCCAGCAGTTTCCTACAGGGGAACGGTTCACCCCTCCACTTT.

This rearrangement joins TRBV10-3 to TRBJ2-5; 15 nucleotides line up with TRBD2. The DNA end is more similar to TRBJ2-1, so the J call may be wrong. Germline V gene lookup returns CDR1 ENHRY and CDR2 SYGVKD. The CDR3 extends over 16 amino acids. The CDR3 loop reads CAISGTSGGAMDEQFF. The CDR3 nucleotides are TGTGCCATCAGTGGGACTAGCGGGGGGGCCATGGATGAGCAGTTCTTC.

The genes are TRBV12-3 or TRBV12-4 and TRBJ2-5; 7 positions match TRBD2. The CDR3 has 16 amino acids. V gave up 1 base and J gave up 13 bases; unmatched junction bases: 18. The CDR3 spells CASSLVVGGPAGELYF. The CDR3 DNA is TGTGCCAGCAGTTTAGTTGTGGGAGGGCCCGCCGGGGAGCTGTACTTC.

This clonotype has a count of ten or more. The rearrangement links TRBV27 to TRBJ1-1, with D perhaps matching TRBD1 (5 bases). V shed 4 bases and J shed 6 bases, with 9 bases lying between them. This CDR3 contains 12 residues. The germline V gene has CDR1 MNHEY and CDR2 SMNVEV (reference sequence). The DNA for the CDR3 is TGTGCCAGCAGTTACGCGGGGGCTGAAGCTTTCTTT. Translation: CASSYAGAEAFF.

The J gene is TRBJ2-7, the V gene TRBV7-2; TRBD2 agrees at 7 bases. Judging by the DNA end, TRBJ2-4 fits better; the J call may be wrong. Looked up from germline, CDR1 is SGHTA and CDR2 is FQGNSA. The CDR3 runs to 16 residues. CDR3 loop: CASSPGPAGAKNIQYF. The CDR3 bases are TGTGCCAGCAGCCCAGGGCCAGCGGGGGCCAAAAACATTCAGTACTTC.

This clonotype was picked up many times. A much larger clone lies a single base off, so this may be a read error. The V and J genes are TRBV7-2 and TRBJ2-7; D perhaps matches TRBD2 (5 bases). The germline CDR1 and CDR2 sequences are SGHTA and FQGNSA. V lost 3 bases, J lost 7 bases, and 16 bases lay in between. CDR3 length equals 14 residues. The CDR3 DNA reads as TGTGCCAGCAGCTTTTTGATTAGCGTCAATGAGCAGTACTTC. This codes for CASSFLISVNEQYF. The entire variable domain, with the rest obtained from reference TRBV7-2 and TRBJ2-7, is as follows: GAGVSQSPSNKVTEKGKDVELRCDPISGHTALYWYRQSLGQGLEFLIYFQGNSAPDKSGLPSDRFSAERTGGSVSTLTIQRTQQEDSAVYLCASSFLISVNEQYFGPGTRLTVT.